Below, 31 T cell receptor beta chains from the same sample are listed, as sequenced in a study of regulatory T cells in long-lasting Graves disease. TCR beta libraries were built with iRepertoire HTBI primers and Arm-PCR of CDR3 regions. TCRdb re-called the multiplex PCR reads with MiXCR, one entry per CDR3 protein. There are 400,000 to 550,000 distinct CDR3 sequences in the sample; 14% to 15% occur only once, and 16% lies in the top ten. Time point indicated: newly diagnosed GD, antithyroid drugs for less than 3 months. Scientists built the TCR library using RNA that was extracted from PBMCs. These data also formed part of another study, on T cells in Graves' hyperthyroidism and ophthalmopathy.

The source material was peripheral blood mononuclear cells (PBMCs), sampled at new diagnosis, from a patient treated with antithyroid drugs. These receptors all come from a young woman with Graves disease.

The chain is built from TRBV15 and TRBJ1-6; a possible D gene is TRBD1 (5 bases). Trimming removed 9 bases from V and 7 bases from J, with 13 bases in between. The CDR3 consists of 13 residues. Per the germline V gene, CDR1 is LNHNV and CDR2 is YYDKDF (reference sequence). The CDR3 spells CATVDSKNSPLHF. CDR3 DNA sequence: TGTGCCACGGTAGACAGTAAGAATTCACCCCTCCACTTT.

This clonotype appeared a few times. The chain couples TRBV19 to TRBJ1-5; D unclear. This CDR3 has 15 amino acids. CDR1 LNHDA and CDR2 SQIVND come from the germline V gene (reference sequence). The germline V and J ends were trimmed by 3 bases and 0 bases, with 9 bases remaining between them. CDR3 nucleotide sequence: TGTGCCAGTAGTATTTCCGTTTATAGCAATCAGCCCCAGCATTTT. This translates into CASSISVYSNQPQHF.

This clonotype is medium-sized by share. The chain has TRBV6-1 and TRBJ1-5, with TRBD1 identical over 8 bases. Per germline, CDR1 MNHNS and CDR2 SASEGT. The ends lost 4 bases at V and 3 bases at J; junction bases unmatched: 8. The CDR3 covers 16 residues. The CDR3 sequence is CASSGQGMANNQPQHF. Here the CDR3 DNA reads TGTGCCAGCAGTGGACAGGGGATGGCCAACAATCAGCCCCAGCATTTT.

The table lists this clonotype with many counts. The chain recombines TRBV27 with TRBJ1-5; D unresolved. CDR3 length: 14 residues. CDR1 and CDR2 from the germline V gene are MNHEY and SMNVEV (reference sequence). The V gene lost 4 bases and the J gene lost 1 base, with 8 bases spanning the gap. The CDR3 loop is CASSSDDSNQPQHF. In DNA form, the CDR3 reads TGTGCCAGCAGTTCCGACGACAGCAATCAGCCCCAGCATTTT.

This clonotype was detected many times. This chain joins TRBV20-1 and TRBJ2-7; 15 nucleotides agree with TRBD2. CDR1 and CDR2 from the germline V gene are DFQATT and SNEGSKA (reference sequence). This CDR3 is 17 amino acids long. V was clipped by 1 base and J by 1 base; unmatched bases: 5. CDR3 nucleotide sequence: TGCAGTGCTAGAGGAACGGGGACTAGCGGGAGGTCCTACGAGCAGTACTTC. It codes for CSARGTGTSGRSYEQYF.

This clonotype has at least ten counts. The CDR3 nucleotides read TGTGCCAGCAGTGCCCGACCTGCCGAACGGGGCGAGCAGTACTTC. Amino acids: CASSARPAERGEQYF. The chain has TRBV6-1 and TRBJ2-7; D perhaps matches TRBD2 (5 bases). CDR1 and CDR2 (germline): MNHNS, SASEGT. This CDR3 is 15 amino acids long. V was cut by 4 bases and J by 6 bases, with 19 bases left in between.

This clonotype was counted between two and nine times. CDR3 in amino acids: CATKRGFQETQYF. CDR3 nucleotides: TGTGCTACAAAGCGGGGCTTCCAAGAGACCCAGTACTTC. The chain is built from TRBV6-2 or TRBV6-3 and TRBJ2-5; 7 nucleotides match TRBD2. The CDR3 covers 13 residues. Germline V gene sequence: CDR1 MNHEY, CDR2 SVGEGT.

This clonotype was picked up a small number of times. The J gene is TRBJ2-7, the V gene TRBV18; D call uncertain. The ends were cut back, 5 bases at V and 2 bases at J, with 28 bases in the middle. Germline V gene data show CDR1 as KGHSH and CDR2 as LQKENI. The CDR3 is 19 amino acids. In DNA form, the CDR3 reads TGTGCCAGCTCATCCACACTTATTTCTTCCGGGTCAAGGACCTACGAGCAGTACTTC. Its protein product is CASSSTLISSGSRTYEQYF.

J is TRBJ1-5 and V is TRBV7-9, with 8 bases fitting TRBD1. The trim removed 4 bases at V and 4 bases at J, leaving 6 bases unmatched. This CDR3 is built from 15 residues. CDR1 and CDR2 (germline): SEHNR, FQNEAQ (reference sequence). CDR3 region: CASSSTGAPNQPQHF. The DNA for the CDR3 is TGTGCCAGCAGCTCGACAGGGGCCCCTAATCAGCCCCAGCATTTT.

For this clonotype: This may come from a read error, since a much larger clone is one base off. V gene TRBV11-2 combines with J gene TRBJ2-1; D possibly uses TRBD1 or TRBD2 (6 bases each). Germline V lookup: CDR1 SGHAT, CDR2 FQNNGV. The CDR3 loop spans 17 amino acids. The CDR3 is CASSLLPTRGAYNEQSF. CDR3 bases: TGTGCCAGCAGCCTATTACCAACTAGGGGGGCTTACAATGAGCAGTCCTTC. The full variable domain, with the rest looked up from reference TRBV11-2 and TRBJ2-1, is EAGVAQSPRYKIIEKRQSVAFWCNPISGHATLYWYQQILGQGPKLLIQFQNNGVVDDSQLPKDRFSAERLKGVDSTLKIQPAKLEDSAVYLCASSLLPTRGAYNEQSFGPGTRLTVL.

This clonotype was recorded at least ten times. The chain carries TRBV28 and TRBJ2-7, with a tentative D call TRBD2 (6 bases). The CDR3 totals 12 residues. V was trimmed by 6 bases and J by 7 bases, leaving 13 bases between them. CDR1 and CDR2 (germline): MDHEN, SYDVKM. For the CDR3, the DNA is TGTGCCAGCAGCTCCCCAGGGAGGGAGCAGTACTTC. As protein: CASSSPGREQYF.

On this clonotype: One base separates it from a far larger clone, so it is likely a read error. The V and J genes are TRBV11-2 and TRBJ2-7, with TRBD2 identical over 9 bases. There are 16 residues in the CDR3. From germline, CDR1 is SGHAT and CDR2 FQNNGV. The ends lost 1 base at V and 7 bases at J; junction bases unmatched: 11. The CDR3 sequence is CASSLGVAGVHNEQYF. CDR3 sequence (DNA): TGTGCCAGCAGCTTAGGGGTAGCGGGAGTTCACAATGAGCAGTACTTC.

The genes are TRBV19 and TRBJ2-7; 10 bases are a match to TRBD2. The CDR3 is 16 residues long. The ends lost 4 bases at V and 7 bases at J; junction bases unmatched: 13. Germline CDR1 and CDR2: LNHDA and SQIVND (reference sequence). CDR3 sequence (DNA): TGTGCCAGTAGTACCCAGACTAGCGGGCAGACGGGGGAGCAGTACTTC. As protein: CASSTQTSGQTGEQYF.

The V call is TRBV30, the J call TRBJ2-1, with D tentatively TRBD1 (7 bases). Trimming removed 0 bases from V and 1 base from J, with 13 bases in between. CDR1 GTSNPN and CDR2 SVGIG come from the germline V gene (reference sequence). This CDR3 has 16 residues. The DNA for the CDR3 is TGTGCCTGGAGTGTTGGCAGGGGGAGGTCCTACAATGAGCAGTTCTTC. Protein sequence: CAWSVGRGRSYNEQFF.

The chain has TRBV28 and TRBJ2-7; 7 nucleotides line up with TRBD1. The junction had 15 bases not matched to a gene; V was cut back by 4 bases and J by 6 bases. Germline V CDR1 and CDR2: MDHEN, SYDVKM. The CDR3 consists of 16 residues. Here the CDR3 reads CASSSSTGLGPSEQYF. In DNA, the CDR3 is TGTGCCAGCAGTTCCTCGACAGGGTTGGGACCTAGCGAGCAGTACTTC.

With respect to this clonotype: A read error is possible here, since a much larger clone lies one base away. This chain links TRBV27 with TRBJ1-5; weak D call: TRBD1 (6 bases). Trimming shortened V by 5 bases and J by 8 bases, and 16 bases separated the two germline ends. Germline V CDR1 and CDR2: MNHEY, SMNVEV (reference sequence). This CDR3 is built from 14 residues. CDR3 nucleotide sequence: TGTGCCAGCAGTGACGCAGGGGAAAGCAAGCCCCAGCATTTT. It codes for CASSDAGESKPQHF.

The sample holds many counts of this clonotype. The V gene is TRBV28, the J gene TRBJ2-7, with D perhaps being TRBD1 or TRBD2 (5 bases each). Per the germline V gene, CDR1 is MDHEN and CDR2 is SYDVKM. With 5 bases removed from V and 3 bases from J, the gap between germline ends came to 14 bases. The CDR3 runs to 14 residues. CDR3 sequence: CASSIPGPNYEQYF. CDR3 in DNA: TGTGCCAGCAGTATACCGGGACCTAACTACGAGCAGTACTTC.

V and J are TRBV7-9 and TRBJ2-5, with TRBD2 identical over 13 bases. Per the germline V gene, CDR1 is SEHNR and CDR2 is FQNEAQ (reference sequence). This CDR3 region has 16 residues. Trimming removed 5 bases from V and 1 base from J; junction bases left unmatched: 4. CDR3 loop: CASSPGTSGVQETQYF. CDR3 nucleotide sequence: TGTGCCAGCAGCCCTGGGACTAGCGGGGTCCAAGAGACCCAGTACTTC.

The chain links TRBV7-3 to TRBJ2-3; tentatively, D is TRBD2 (5 bases). V lost 3 bases to trimming and J lost 1 base, with 14 bases between them. Germline loops: CDR1 SGHTA, CDR2 FQGTGA. The CDR3 is made up of 16 amino acids. The DNA of the CDR3 is TGTGCCAGCAGCTTCCCCGGGGTGGAGGGCACAGATACGCAGTATTTT. This encodes CASSFPGVEGTDTQYF.

This clonotype was seen more than once but under ten times. A much larger clone lies one base from this, so it may be a read error. V is TRBV28 and J is TRBJ2-5, with 9 bases fitting TRBD1. Germline V CDR1 and CDR2: MDHEN, SYDVKM. The CDR3 spans 14 residues. CDR3 region: CASSHRGRQETRYF. CDR3 coding DNA: TGTGCCAGCAGTCACAGGGGGCGCCAAGAGACCCGGTACTTC.

This clonotype was seen many times. CDR3 loop: CASSLRDRGFYNEQFF. The CDR3 DNA follows: TGTGCCAGCAGCCTACGGGACAGGGGCTTCTACAATGAGCAGTTCTTC. This rearrangement joins TRBV7-3 to TRBJ2-1; TRBD1 matches 10 bases. The V gene end was trimmed by 5 bases and the J gene end by 3 bases; junction bases not matched to a gene: 7. The CDR3 length is 16 residues. Germline CDR1 SGHTA, CDR2 FQGTGA. Drawing the rest from reference TRBV7-3 and TRBJ2-1, the complete variable domain is GAGVSQTPSNKVTEKGKYVELRCDPISGHTALYWYRQSLGQGPEFLIYFQGTGAADDSGLPNDRFFAVRPEGSVSTLKIQRTERGDSAVYLCASSLRDRGFYNEQFFGPGTRLTVL.

Ten or more counts support this clonotype. V and J are TRBV2 and TRBJ2-7; D not resolved. V lost 7 bases, J lost 5 bases, and 18 bases lay in between. The CDR3 has 14 amino acids. In germline, CDR1 is SNHLY, CDR2 FYNNEI. DNA of the CDR3: TGTGCCAGCACCACATACCGAGAAACCCACGAGCAGTACTTC. Translating it yields CASTTYRETHEQYF.

This clonotype came up many times. The chain combines TRBV7-9 with TRBJ2-2; 9 bases line up with TRBD2. Unmatched junction bases numbered 10, after V lost 8 bases and J lost 3 bases. CDR1 is SEHNR and CDR2 is FQNEAQ in the germline V gene (reference sequence). This CDR3 spans 16 amino acids. The CDR3 DNA reads TGTGCCAGCCGCCCCCGGGGACTAGCAGACACCGGGGAGCTGTTTTTT. It encodes CASRPRGLADTGELFF.

This clonotype has ten or more counts. V gene TRBV11-3 combines with J gene TRBJ2-7, with TRBD1 as a possible D gene (5 bases). Trimming pared 4 bases from V and 6 bases from J, leaving 19 bases between. Germline values: CDR1 SGHNT, CDR2 YENEEA. The CDR3 runs 15 residues. The CDR3 region is CASSSQGTLFGEQYF. CDR3 DNA: TGTGCCAGCAGCTCCCAGGGTACGCTGTTTGGCGAGCAGTACTTC.

The chain employs TRBV11-2 and TRBJ1-3; D call uncertain. CDR1 is SGHAT and CDR2 is FQNNGV in the germline V gene. The CDR3 totals 16 residues. Deletions cut 5 bases from V and 0 bases from J, with 14 bases between. The CDR3 coding sequence is TGTGCCAGCAGCCTTATCCCATGGGACTCTGGAAACACCATATATTTT. It encodes CASSLIPWDSGNTIYF.

This clonotype was seen many times. The chain is built from TRBV27 and TRBJ1-5; tentatively, D is TRBD1 (6 bases). V lost 6 bases and J lost 0, with 12 bases in between. This CDR3 is built from 15 residues. Germline CDR1 and CDR2: MNHEY and SMNVEV (reference sequence). CDR3 protein: CASRPGTNSNQPQHF. The CDR3 DNA reads TGTGCCAGCAGGCCCGGGACAAATAGCAATCAGCCCCAGCATTTT.

This sequence joins TRBV9 and TRBJ2-1; the D gene could be TRBD1 or TRBD2 (7 bases each). Germline CDR1 SGDLS, CDR2 YYNGEE. This CDR3 has 15 amino acids. With 0 bases removed from V and 9 bases from J, the gap between germline ends came to 16 bases. Here the CDR3 reads CASSVEGQGGGEQFF. The CDR3, as DNA: TGTGCCAGCAGCGTAGAGGGGCAGGGGGGGGGTGAGCAGTTCTTC.

This clonotype was observed a few times. The chain joins TRBV24-1 to TRBJ2-1, with D possibly being TRBD2 (6 bases). This CDR3 is built from 17 residues. The ends were cut back, 3 bases at V and 7 bases at J, with 21 bases in the middle. Germline lookup yields CDR1 KGHDR and CDR2 SFDVKD. Here the CDR3 reads CATSDTRDSLGVNEQFF. The CDR3 DNA reads TGTGCCACCAGTGATACCCGGGACTCCCTGGGCGTAAATGAGCAGTTCTTC.

As for this clonotype: With a far larger clone one base away, a read error is the likely cause. The chain joins TRBV11-2 to TRBJ2-5; possibly TRBD2 for D (5 bases). V was trimmed by 1 base and J by 11 bases, leaving 17 bases between them. CDR3 length: 14 residues. Germline V gene data show CDR1 as SGHAT and CDR2 as FQNNGV. The CDR3 spells CASSLGTGNNEQYF. In DNA form, the CDR3 reads TGTGCCAGCAGCTTAGGTACGGGGAACAATGAGCAGTACTTC.

This clonotype was found many times. The chain has TRBV7-9 and TRBJ2-5, with D perhaps given as TRBD1 or TRBD2 (5 bases each). This CDR3 contains 18 residues. The germline V and J ends were trimmed by 5 bases and 0 bases, with 22 bases remaining between them. Germline V gene data show CDR1 as SEHNR and CDR2 as FQNEAQ (reference sequence). CDR3 in DNA: TGTGCCAGCAGCCCAGCGGCCAGGGCTCGGTTAGACCAAGAGACCCAGTACTTC. This gives the protein CASSPAARARLDQETQYF. The full variable domain, its missing parts supplied by reference TRBV7-9 and TRBJ2-5, is DTGVSQNPRHKITKRGQNVTFRCDPISEHNRLYWYRQTLGQGPEFLTYFQNEAQLEKSRLLSDRFSAERPKGSFSTLEIQRTEQGDSAMYLCASSPAARARLDQETQYFGPGTRLLVL.

This clonotype was seen many times. The chain is built from TRBV7-9 and TRBJ1-5; D remains ambiguous. The length of the CDR3 is 15 residues. From germline, CDR1 is SEHNR and CDR2 FQNEAQ (reference sequence). V shed 5 bases and J shed 8 bases, with 19 bases lying between them. CDR3 sequence: CASSPTGLSGEPQHF. DNA for the CDR3: TGTGCCAGCAGCCCGACGGGGTTGAGCGGTGAGCCCCAGCATTTT.